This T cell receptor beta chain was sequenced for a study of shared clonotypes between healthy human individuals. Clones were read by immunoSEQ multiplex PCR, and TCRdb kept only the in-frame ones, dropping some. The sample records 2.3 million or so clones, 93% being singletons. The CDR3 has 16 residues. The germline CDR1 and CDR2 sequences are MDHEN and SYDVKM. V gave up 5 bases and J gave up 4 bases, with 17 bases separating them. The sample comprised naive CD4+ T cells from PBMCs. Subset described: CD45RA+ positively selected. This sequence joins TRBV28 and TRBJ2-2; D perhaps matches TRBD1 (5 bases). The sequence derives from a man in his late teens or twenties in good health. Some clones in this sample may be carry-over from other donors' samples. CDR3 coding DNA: TGTGCCAGCAGTACGAGATGGGGCCGTTCCACCGGGGAGCTGTTTTTT. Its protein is CASSTRWGRSTGELFF. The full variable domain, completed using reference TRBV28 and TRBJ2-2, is DVKVTQSSRYLVKRTGEKVFLECVQDMDHENMFWYRQDPGLGLRLIYFSYDVKMKEKGDIPEGYSVSREKKERFSLILESASTNQTSMYLCASSTRWGRSTGELFFGEGSRLTVL.